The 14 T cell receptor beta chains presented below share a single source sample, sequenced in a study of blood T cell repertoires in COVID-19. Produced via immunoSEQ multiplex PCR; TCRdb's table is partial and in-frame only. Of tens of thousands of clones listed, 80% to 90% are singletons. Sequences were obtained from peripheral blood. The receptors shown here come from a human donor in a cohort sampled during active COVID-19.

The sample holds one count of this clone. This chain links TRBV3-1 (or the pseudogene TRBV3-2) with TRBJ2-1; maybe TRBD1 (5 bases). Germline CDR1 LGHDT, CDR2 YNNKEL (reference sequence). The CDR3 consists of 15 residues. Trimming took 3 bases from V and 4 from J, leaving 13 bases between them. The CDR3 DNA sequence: TGTGCCAGCAGCCACGGGCAGGGTGAATACAATGAGCAGTTCTTC. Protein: CASSHGQGEYNEQFF.

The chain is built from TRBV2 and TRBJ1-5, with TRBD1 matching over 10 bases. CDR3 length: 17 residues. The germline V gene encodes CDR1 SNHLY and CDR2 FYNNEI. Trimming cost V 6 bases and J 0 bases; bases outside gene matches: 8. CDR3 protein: CASRTGGDPPSNQPQHF. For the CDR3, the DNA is TGTGCCAGCAGGACAGGGGGCGACCCTCCTAGCAATCAGCCCCAGCATTTT.

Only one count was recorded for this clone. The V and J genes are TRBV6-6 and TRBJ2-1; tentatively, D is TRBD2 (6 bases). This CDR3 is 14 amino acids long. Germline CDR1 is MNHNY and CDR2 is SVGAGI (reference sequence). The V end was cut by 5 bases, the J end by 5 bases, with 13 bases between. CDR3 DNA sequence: TGTGCCAGCAGTCAAGCGCGGGGCGACAATGAGCAGTTCTTC. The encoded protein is CASSQARGDNEQFF.

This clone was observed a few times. Here the CDR3 DNA reads TGTGCCAGCAGCTTATCGACTAATGAAAAACTGTTTTTT. Translation: CASSLSTNEKLFF. The chain couples TRBV7-9 to TRBJ1-4, with D unresolved. CDR3 length equals 13 residues. V was cut by 2 bases and J by 2 bases, with 3 bases left in between. The V gene's germline CDR1 is SEHNR and CDR2 FQNEAQ (reference sequence).

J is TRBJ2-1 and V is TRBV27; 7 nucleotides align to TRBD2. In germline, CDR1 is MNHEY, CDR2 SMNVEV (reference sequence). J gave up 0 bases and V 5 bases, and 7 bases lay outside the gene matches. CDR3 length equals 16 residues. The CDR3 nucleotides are TGTGCCAGCAGTAAAGCGGGACTGGGCTCCTACAATGAGCAGTTCTTC. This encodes CASSKAGLGSYNEQFF.

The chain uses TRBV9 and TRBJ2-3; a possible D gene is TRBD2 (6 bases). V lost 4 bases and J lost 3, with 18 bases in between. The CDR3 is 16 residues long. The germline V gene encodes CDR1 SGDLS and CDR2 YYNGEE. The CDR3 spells CASSLRPTGVTDTQYF. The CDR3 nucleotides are TGTGCCAGCAGCCTAAGACCCACGGGAGTGACAGATACGCAGTATTTT.

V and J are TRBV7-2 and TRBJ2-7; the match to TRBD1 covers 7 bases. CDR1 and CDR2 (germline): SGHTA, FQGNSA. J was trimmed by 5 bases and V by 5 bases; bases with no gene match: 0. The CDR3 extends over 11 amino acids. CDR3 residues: CASSQGDEQYF. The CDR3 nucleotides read TGTGCCAGCAGCCAGGGGGACGAGCAGTACTTC.

The CDR3 DNA reads as TGTGCCAGCAGCTTATCATACCAGCGGCAAACCCTCTACAATGAGCAGTTCTTC. It yields the protein CASSLSYQRQTLYNEQFF. The V call is TRBV7-9, the J call TRBJ2-1; D might be TRBD2 (5 bases). CDR1 SEHNR and CDR2 FQNEAQ come from the germline V gene (reference sequence). The CDR3 has 18 amino acids. V lost 2 bases and J 3 bases, leaving 20 bases between the germline ends.

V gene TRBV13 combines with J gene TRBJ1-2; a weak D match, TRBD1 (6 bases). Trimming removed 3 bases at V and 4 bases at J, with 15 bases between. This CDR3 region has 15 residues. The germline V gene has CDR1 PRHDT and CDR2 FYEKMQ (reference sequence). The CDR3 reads CASSLGHTLSYGYTF. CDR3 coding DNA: TGTGCCAGCAGCTTGGGACACACTCTTAGCTATGGCTACACCTTC.

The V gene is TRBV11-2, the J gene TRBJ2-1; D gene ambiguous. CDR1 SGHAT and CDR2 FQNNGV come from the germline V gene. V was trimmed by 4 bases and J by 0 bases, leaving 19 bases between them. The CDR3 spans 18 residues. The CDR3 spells CASSSLSARHSSYNEQFF. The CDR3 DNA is TGTGCCAGCAGCTCTCTTTCCGCCCGACATAGCTCCTACAATGAGCAGTTCTTC.

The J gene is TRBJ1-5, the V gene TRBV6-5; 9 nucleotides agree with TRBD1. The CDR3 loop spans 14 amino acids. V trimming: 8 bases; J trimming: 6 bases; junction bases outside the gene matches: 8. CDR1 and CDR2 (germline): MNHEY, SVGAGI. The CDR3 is CASLVTGGGQPQHF. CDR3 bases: TGTGCCAGCTTAGTAACAGGGGGCGGTCAGCCCCAGCATTTT.

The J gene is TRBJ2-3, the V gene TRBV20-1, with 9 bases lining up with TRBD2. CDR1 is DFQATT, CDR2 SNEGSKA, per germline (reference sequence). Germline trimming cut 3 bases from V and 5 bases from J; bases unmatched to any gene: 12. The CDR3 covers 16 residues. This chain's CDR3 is CSASTGLAKGGDTQYF. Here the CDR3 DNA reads TGCAGTGCTAGTACCGGACTAGCGAAGGGCGGAGATACGCAGTATTTT.

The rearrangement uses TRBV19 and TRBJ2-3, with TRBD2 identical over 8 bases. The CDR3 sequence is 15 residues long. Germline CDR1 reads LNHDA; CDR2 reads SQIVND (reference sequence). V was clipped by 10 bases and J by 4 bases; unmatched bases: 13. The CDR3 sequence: CAIHPGGARADTQYF. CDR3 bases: TGTGCCATTCACCCGGGGGGGGCCAGGGCAGATACGCAGTATTTT.

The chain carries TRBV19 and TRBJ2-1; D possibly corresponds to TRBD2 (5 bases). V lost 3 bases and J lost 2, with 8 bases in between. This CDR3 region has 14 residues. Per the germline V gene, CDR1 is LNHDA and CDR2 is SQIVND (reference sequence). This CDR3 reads CASSIREPYNEQFF. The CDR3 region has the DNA TGTGCCAGTAGTATCCGGGAACCCTACAATGAGCAGTTCTTC.